A single sample gave rise to the 8 T cell receptor beta chains below, sequenced in a study of radiation and T cells in renal cell carcinoma. Documented time point: blood 4 weeks post-SBRT, at nephrectomy. Documented treatment: 15 Gy SBRT to primary tumor, nephrectomy 4 weeks later. The repertoire was sequenced with immunoSEQ multiplex PCR; TCRdb's copy has only in-frame clones and lacks some. The sample shows fewer than 200,000 clones, about nine tenths of them seen only once. The source material was blood, sampled from a patient whose treatment included radiotherapy and nephrectomy. These receptors were collected from a woman in her 50s with renal cell carcinoma.

The chain uses TRBV9 and TRBJ2-3; no clear D gene. This CDR3 has 11 amino acids. CDR1 is SGDLS and CDR2 is YYNGEE in the germline V gene. V gave up 2 bases and J gave up 5 bases, with 3 bases separating them. The CDR3 DNA reads TGTGCCAGCAGCGTCCGAGATACGCAGTATTTT. Its protein is CASSVRDTQYF. The full variable domain, in which reference TRBV9 and TRBJ2-3 provide the parts outside the CDR3, is DSGVTQTPKHLITATGQRVTLRCSPRSGDLSVYWYQQSLDQGLQFLIQYYNGEERAKGNILERFSAQQFPDLHSELNLSSLELGDSALYFCASSVRDTQYFGPGTRLTVL.

V usage is TRBV19 and J usage is TRBJ1-1; D might be TRBD1 (6 bases). The V gene lost 4 bases and the J gene lost 10 bases, with 13 bases spanning the gap. Germline V gene sequence: CDR1 LNHDA, CDR2 SQIVND (reference sequence). This CDR3 has 12 amino acids. The CDR3 here is CASSTSGGSAFF. DNA for the CDR3: TGTGCCAGTAGTACTTCCGGGGGCTCAGCTTTCTTT.

J is TRBJ2-7 and V is TRBV19; D is unresolved. Germline assignment: CDR1 LNHDA and CDR2 SQIVND (reference sequence). The CDR3 runs to 15 residues. V lost 6 bases to trimming and J lost 2 bases, with 17 bases between them. The chain's CDR3 is CASSGGGARTYEQYF. CDR3 DNA: TGTGCCAGTAGCGGCGGTGGTGCTAGGACCTACGAGCAGTACTTC.

V gene TRBV19 combines with J gene TRBJ2-5, with D perhaps TRBD2 (7 bases). Looked up from germline, CDR1 is LNHDA and CDR2 is SQIVND (reference sequence). The CDR3 has 14 amino acids. V lost 8 bases to trimming and J lost 5 bases, with 18 bases between them. The CDR3 is CASRITGGYETQYF. The CDR3 coding sequence is TGTGCCAGTCGGATAACGGGGGGCTATGAGACCCAGTACTTC.

V is TRBV7-6 and J is TRBJ1-6; a weak D match, TRBD1 (6 bases). This CDR3 is built from 16 residues. Germline V CDR1 and CDR2: SGHVS, FNYEAQ. Trimming removed 4 bases at V and 6 bases at J, with 16 bases between. CDR3 region: CASSSEQGGFNSPLHF. The CDR3 DNA reads TGTGCCAGCAGCTCAGAGCAAGGGGGGTTTAATTCACCCCTCCACTTT.

This clone showed up just once. The rearrangement joins TRBV5-4 to TRBJ2-1; 8 bases align to TRBD1. Germline lookup yields CDR1 SGHNT and CDR2 YYREEE (reference sequence). This CDR3 is 14 amino acids long. The ends lost 5 bases at V and 3 bases at J; junction bases unmatched: 4. Here the CDR3 DNA reads TGTGCCAGCAGTGCAGGGGGCCGCTACAATGAGCAGTTCTTC. Protein: CASSAGGRYNEQFF.

The rearrangement uses TRBV7-9 and TRBJ1-1, with TRBD1 identical over 9 bases. V dropped 4 bases and J dropped 0; count of bases not matched to a gene: 0. CDR3 size: 14 residues. CDR1 SEHNR and CDR2 FQNEAQ come from the germline V gene (reference sequence). The CDR3 DNA is TGTGCCAGCAGCTGGGACAGGGTGAACACTGAAGCTTTCTTT. The encoded protein is CASSWDRVNTEAFF.

The rearrangement uses TRBV4-1 and TRBJ2-4; D may be TRBD2 (5 bases). This CDR3 is built from 14 residues. The germline V gene encodes CDR1 MGHRA and CDR2 YSYEKL. Deletions cut 0 bases from V and 7 bases from J, with 10 bases between. Here the CDR3 DNA reads TGCGCCAGCAGCCAAGATGGACTGGACAACATTCAGTACTTC. Translating it yields CASSQDGLDNIQYF.